Each of the 19 T cell receptor beta chains below was sequenced from the same sample in a study of regulatory T cells in long-lasting Graves disease. Time point indicated: persistent/refractory GD, antithyroid drugs over 5 years with positive TRAb. The TCR library was prepared using RNA isolated from PBMCs. Both iRepertoire HTBI primers and Arm-PCR of CDR3 regions were used to build the TCR beta libraries. TCRdb called the multiplex PCR reads again in MiXCR, with one record for every CDR3 protein. The table shows some 470,000 distinct CDR3 sequences, with 20% to 25% occurring only once. The sequenced sample was peripheral blood mononuclear cells (PBMCs), obtained when the disease was refractory, from a patient treated with antithyroid drugs. The receptor source for this set is a female donor with Graves disease.

This clonotype was found many times. V and J are TRBV2 and TRBJ1-2; 7 bases are a match to TRBD1. The germline V gene has CDR1 SNHLY and CDR2 FYNNEI. The CDR3 covers 15 residues. V shed 1 base, J shed 3 bases, and the junction held 5 bases outside the gene matches. This chain's CDR3 is CASSEGQGYYYGYTF. CDR3 DNA: TGTGCCAGCAGTGAAGGACAGGGTTATTACTATGGCTACACCTTC. The whole variable domain, filled in from reference TRBV2 and TRBJ1-2, reads EPEVTQTPSHQVTQMGQEVILRCVPISNHLYFYWYRQILGQKVEFLVSFYNNEISEKSEIFDDQFSVERPDGSNFTLKIRSTKLEDSAMYFCASSEGQGYYYGYTFGSGTRLTVV.

This clonotype has ten or more counts. J is TRBJ1-1 and V is TRBV5-1; 7 nucleotides match TRBD1. CDR3 size: 15 residues. Unmatched junction bases numbered 4, after V lost 0 bases and J lost 2 bases. Germline loops: CDR1 SGHRS, CDR2 YFSETQ. The CDR3 nucleotides read TGCGCCAGCAGCTTGGGACAGGGAGGTAACACTGAAGCTTTCTTT. As protein: CASSLGQGGNTEAFF.

The rearrangement joins TRBV2 to TRBJ1-3, with TRBD1 as a possible D gene (6 bases). V was trimmed by 6 bases and J by 3 bases, leaving 12 bases between them. This CDR3 comprises 14 residues. The germline V gene has CDR1 SNHLY and CDR2 FYNNEI. The CDR3 reads CASRSGVLGNTIYF. CDR3 DNA sequence: TGTGCCAGCAGATCAGGGGTGCTTGGAAACACCATATATTTT.

Remarks on this clonotype: As the CDR3 is not closed by the conserved phenylalanine or tryptophan, this likely results from a read error. The chain uses TRBV28 and TRBJ1-1; D unresolved. CDR1 and CDR2 (germline): MDHEN, SYDVKM. This CDR3 has 13 amino acids. The V gene lost 5 bases and the J gene lost 1 base, with 8 bases spanning the gap. The CDR3 DNA reads TGTGCCAGCAGTCTGTTGCAGAACACTGAAGCTTTCATT. The encoded protein is CASSLLQNTEAFI.

In this sample, this clonotype turned up many times. The chain has TRBV2 and TRBJ1-5; D unclear. CDR3 length equals 16 residues. From germline, CDR1 is SNHLY and CDR2 FYNNEI. The ends were cut back, 7 bases at V and 0 bases at J, with 16 bases in the middle. The CDR3 DNA reads TGTGCCAGCACCGAATCCCAGGACTATAGCAATCAGCCCCAGCATTTT. Translation gives CASTESQDYSNQPQHF.

For this clonotype: Given a much more abundant clone one base away, this may be a read error. It is likely a read error, because the conserved phenylalanine at the end of the CDR3 is missing. The V call is TRBV6-1, the J call TRBJ1-1; 10 bases fit TRBD1. Germline V gene lookup returns CDR1 MNHNS and CDR2 SASEGT. V gave up 2 bases and J gave up 3 bases; unmatched junction bases: 3. The CDR3 has 15 residues. Written as DNA, the CDR3 is TGTGCCAGCAGTGAACCCGGGACAGGGGACACTGAAGCTTTCTCT. Its translation: CASSEPGTGDTEAFS.

This clonotype occurred a few times. CDR3 sequence: CATSDIPGTGDTGELFF. The DNA for the CDR3 is TGTGCCACCAGTGACATTCCCGGGACAGGGGACACCGGGGAGCTGTTTTTT. The chain has TRBV24-1 and TRBJ2-2; 10 bases agree with TRBD1. The V and J ends lost 4 bases and 3 bases, in that order; junction bases with no gene match: 7. CDR1 is KGHDR, CDR2 SFDVKD, per germline. This CDR3 spans 17 amino acids.

This clonotype occurred a few times. The chain links TRBV9 to TRBJ2-7; D gene unclear. CDR3 size: 14 residues. Per the germline V gene, CDR1 is SGDLS and CDR2 is YYNGEE. V shed 0 bases and J shed 2 bases, with 9 bases lying between them. The CDR3 loop reads CASSVDADTYEQYF. CDR3 nucleotides: TGTGCCAGCAGCGTAGATGCAGACACCTACGAGCAGTACTTC.

This clonotype was picked up many times. V gene TRBV7-3 combines with J gene TRBJ1-2; D ambiguous. The V end was cut by 1 base, the J end by 5 bases, with 14 bases between. Germline CDR1 is SGHTA and CDR2 is FQGTGA. This CDR3 is 15 amino acids long. CDR3 DNA sequence: TGTGCCAGCAGCTTAAACCCTACGTCGGGGTATGGCTACACCTTC. This translates into CASSLNPTSGYGYTF.

The rearrangement uses TRBV5-1 and TRBJ2-1; 9 positions agree with TRBD2. With 4 bases clipped from V and 3 bases from J, the junction kept 8 bases outside the gene matches. The CDR3 has 16 residues. Germline CDR1 SGHRS, CDR2 YFSETQ. Here the CDR3 reads CASSTLAGVGYNEQFF. The DNA for the CDR3 is TGCGCCAGCAGCACCTTAGCGGGAGTAGGCTACAATGAGCAGTTCTTC.

This sequence joins TRBV24-1 and TRBJ1-1; 9 positions match TRBD1. Trimming took 5 bases from V and 5 from J; bases not matched to a gene: 5. The CDR3 runs 14 residues. From germline, CDR1 is KGHDR and CDR2 SFDVKD. The CDR3 here is CATSARQGGTEAFF. In DNA, the CDR3 is TGTGCCACCAGTGCTCGACAGGGGGGTACTGAAGCTTTCTTT.

Only a few counts were recorded for this clonotype. The chain recombines TRBV11-2 with TRBJ2-7; no firm D call. The CDR3 is 12 residues long. Trimming removed 5 bases from V and 5 bases from J, with 10 bases in between. Germline V gene data show CDR1 as SGHAT and CDR2 as FQNNGV. The CDR3 protein is CASSTTPDEQYF. The DNA of the CDR3 is TGTGCCAGCAGCACTACACCGGACGAGCAGTACTTC.

This clonotype was picked up many times. The chain recombines TRBV27 with TRBJ2-5; a possible D gene is TRBD1 (6 bases). CDR1 and CDR2 from the germline V gene are MNHEY and SMNVEV (reference sequence). V dropped 6 bases and J dropped 2 bases, with 10 bases sitting between them. This CDR3 is 13 amino acids long. This CDR3 is CASSPQGQETQYF. In DNA form, the CDR3 reads TGTGCCAGCAGCCCACAGGGACAAGAGACCCAGTACTTC.

A few counts support this clonotype. A clone one base away is much larger, so this may be a read error. The rearrangement joins TRBV6-1 to TRBJ1-1, with D unresolved. The CDR3 extends over 13 amino acids. Germline V gene sequence: CDR1 MNHNS, CDR2 SASEGT. V was shortened by 5 bases and J by 1 base, with 8 bases between the two germline ends. The CDR3 loop reads CASSRRRNTEAFF. CDR3 nucleotide sequence: TGTGCCAGCAGTCGACGGAGGAACACTGAAGCTTTCTTT.

As to this clonotype: A junction end diverges from the germline sequence, so it may reflect a read error. This CDR3 is CASSELGAGETRYF. DNA for the CDR3: TGTGCCAGCAGTGAGCTAGGGGCCGGAGAGACCCGGTACTTC. The chain combines TRBV6-1 with TRBJ2-5; maybe TRBD1 (5 bases). The germline V gene encodes CDR1 MNHNS and CDR2 SASEGT. This CDR3 region has 14 residues.

Ten or more counts support this clonotype. This chain links TRBV11-1 with TRBJ1-1; D is unclear. Germline V gene sequence: CDR1 SGHAT, CDR2 FQDESV (reference sequence). Trimming shortened V by 1 base and J by 5 bases, and 11 bases separated the two germline ends. This CDR3 spans 14 amino acids. The CDR3 region has the DNA TGTGCCAGCAGCTTAGACCCCCGGGGAACTGAAGCTTTCTTT. It translates to CASSLDPRGTEAFF.

This clonotype was detected many times. CDR3 protein: CASSSRTANTEAFF. Written as DNA, the CDR3 is TGTGCCAGCAGCTCCAGGACAGCGAACACTGAAGCTTTCTTT. The rearrangement links TRBV11-2 to TRBJ1-1; D possibly corresponds to TRBD1 (6 bases). The V gene's germline CDR1 is SGHAT and CDR2 FQNNGV. Between the trimmed V and J ends, which lost 4 bases and 1 base, there was a span of 10 bases. This CDR3 spans 14 amino acids.

This clonotype appeared once. The chain combines TRBV7-9 with TRBJ2-7, with D unresolved. In germline, CDR1 is SEHNR, CDR2 FQNEAQ (reference sequence). V lost 1 base to trimming and J lost 6 bases, with 7 bases between them. The CDR3 contains 12 residues. The CDR3 reads CASSLETLEQYF. CDR3 DNA: TGTGCCAGCAGCTTAGAAACTCTCGAGCAGTACTTC.

The chain combines TRBV5-1 with TRBJ2-2, with 7 bases lining up with TRBD1. J lost 5 bases, V lost 4 bases, and 14 bases had no gene match. The CDR3 loop spans 17 amino acids. From germline, CDR1 is SGHRS and CDR2 YFSETQ. Here the CDR3 reads CASSLSSGTAITGELFF. CDR3 nucleotides: TGCGCCAGCAGCCTATCCTCCGGGACAGCTATTACCGGGGAGCTGTTTTTT.